The TCR beta chain described here comes from a study of early T cells in non-severe SARS-CoV-2 infection. About the research overall: The input, bulk RNA from unsorted whole blood, was sequenced, and chains were unpaired. Broader study findings: VDJdb-based annotation leaned toward anti-spike CD8 responses and missed private and CD4 specificities.

Germline V gene lookup returns CDR1 MGHDK and CDR2 SYGVNS. The CDR3 totals 14 residues. V shed 8 bases and J shed 9 bases, with 17 bases lying between them. Separate cDNA molecules each had unique molecular identifiers attached to them. TCRdb reprocessed the 5' RACE reads with MiXCR, giving one entry per CDR3 protein. The repertoire includes some 40,000 distinct CDR3 sequences, 3.5% to 4% of them detected once, and 9% to 10% sits in the top ten. The table lists this clonotype with many counts. Its cognate antigen is unknown. The TCR comes from an adult who was a healthcare worker with PCR-confirmed SARS-CoV-2 infection or an uninfected control (not recorded which). The chain combines TRBV25-1 with TRBJ1-6; a weak D match, TRBD1 (5 bases). Material: whole blood. DNA for the CDR3: TGTGCCAGCGCATCTTCCGGGGGTCCTTCACCCCTCCACTTT. Protein product: CASASSGGPSPLHF.